The subject of this entry is one TCR beta chain. The CDR3 contains 14 residues. Between the trimmed V and J ends, which lost 0 bases and 6 bases, there was a span of 9 bases. In germline, CDR1 is MNHEY, CDR2 SVGEGT. The data are from a study of blood T cell repertoires in COVID-19. Repertoires were generated with immunoSEQ multiplex PCR, while TCRdb's copy carries only in-frame clones and drops some. The sample includes a few hundred thousand clones, around 88% seen only once; the top ten take 1.5% to 2%. The V and J genes are TRBV6-2 or TRBV6-3 and TRBJ2-1; D gene uncertain. This receptor was taken from a young woman with COVID-19, enrolled during active disease. Sequencing was carried out using peripheral blood. The CDR3 nucleotides read TGTGCCAGCAGTTACTCCCCGTCAGGCAATGAGCAGTTCTTC. It yields the protein CASSYSPSGNEQFF.